Listed below are T cell receptor beta chains from one sample, sequenced in a study of blood T cell repertoires in COVID-19. Assay: immunoSEQ multiplex PCR; the TCRdb copy retains only in-frame clones and omits some. Among about 58,000 clones listed, about 91% were seen once. The sequenced sample consisted of peripheral blood. Receptors were obtained from a man in his fifties with active COVID-19. Both conserved end residues are part of each CDR3. The D gene is left open where the match is weak. Size is omitted from some rows. Given values are once, few, many or a class for expanded clones.

TRBV12-5	TRBJ2-1	NA	TRBD2	TGTGCTAGTGGTTTGGGACTAGCGGGAGGAGGGCAGTTCTTC	CASGLGLAGGGQFF
TRBV4-2	TRBJ2-1	NA	TRBD2	TGTGCCAGCAGCCAAGATTTGGGGGGAGGGTTCGATGAGCAGTTCTTC	CASSQDLGGGFDEQFF
TRBV5-4	TRBJ2-1	NA	NA	TGTGCCAGCAGCTCAGACAATGAGCAGTTCTTC	CASSSDNEQFF
TRBV7-3	TRBJ2-5	NA	NA	TGTGCCAGCAGCTTAATCGGGGGTCAAGAGACCCAGTACTTC	CASSLIGGQETQYF
TRBV19	TRBJ2-4	NA	NA	TGTGCCAGTAGTATCCACCCGACAAGGCTCAAAAACATTCAGTACTTC	CASSIHPTRLKNIQYF
TRBV7-2	TRBJ2-1	NA	TRBD2	TGTGCCAGCAGCATGTTAGCGGGAGAAACCGTCAATGAGCAGTTCTTC	CASSMLAGETVNEQFF
TRBV4-2	TRBJ2-7	NA	NA	TGTGCCAGCAGCCAAGGCAGGGGCCCAACCTACGAGCAGTACTTC	CASSQGRGPTYEQYF
TRBV19	TRBJ2-1	NA	NA	TGTGCCAGTAGTATAGCAACGGGAGCTTACAATGAGCAGTTCTTC	CASSIATGAYNEQFF
TRBV4-3	TRBJ1-2	NA	NA	TGCGCCAGCAGCCAAGATGTATCAGGGTTGCGTGGCTACACCTTC	CASSQDVSGLRGYTF
TRBV9	TRBJ2-4	NA	NA	TGTGCCAGCAGCGCAGAGGGTTCCAAAAACATTCAGTACTTC	CASSAEGSKNIQYF
TRBV19	TRBJ2-3	NA	NA	TGTGCCAGTAGCTCTCAGACAAATACAGATACGCAGTATTTT	CASSSQTNTDTQYF
TRBV29-1	TRBJ2-7	NA	NA	TGCAGCGTTGAAAGTAACACCCACTACGAGCAGTACTTC	CSVESNTHYEQYF
TRBV1	TRBJ2-7	NA	NA	TGCACCAGCAGCCCCCCGACTAGCGGCACAAGGAGGGGCTACGAGCAGTACTTC	CTSSPPTSGTRRGYEQYF
TRBV19	TRBJ2-5	NA	TRBD1	TGTGCCAGTAGCCCTGACAGGGGGGGACGGGAGACCCAGTACTTC	CASSPDRGGRETQYF
TRBV3-1/TRBV3-2	TRBJ1-1	NA	NA	TGTGCCAGCAGCCAATCCGGGGGTCGGTCTTGGTTTACTGAAGCTTTCTTT	CASSQSGGRSWFTEAFF
TRBV2	TRBJ1-3	NA	NA	TGTGCCAGCAGTGAAGATCGGGGTTCTGGAAACACCATATATTTT	CASSEDRGSGNTIYF
TRBV19	TRBJ2-7	NA	TRBD1	TGTGCCAGTAGTATAGGGACAGGGACCTACGAGCAGTACTTC	CASSIGTGTYEQYF
TRBV2	TRBJ2-2	NA	NA	TGTGCCAGCAGTGAGACACCCATAACCACCGGGGAGCTGTTTTTT	CASSETPITTGELFF
TRBV10-3	TRBJ2-2	NA	NA	TGTGCCATCAGTGACACGAGGACCGGGGAGCTGTTTTTT	CAISDTRTGELFF
TRBV7-8	TRBJ2-1	NA	TRBD2	TGTGCCAGCAGAAAGCGGGATACCTACAATGAGCAGTTCTTC	CASRKRDTYNEQFF
TRBV2	TRBJ1-6	NA	NA	TGTGCCAGCAGCGTTGACACCGGGATGTTAAATTCACCCCTCCACTTT	CASSVDTGMLNSPLHF
TRBV3-1/TRBV3-2	TRBJ1-2	NA	NA	TGTGCCAGCAGCCAAGATTTGGCGGGAACCTATGGCTACACCTTC	CASSQDLAGTYGYTF
TRBV7-9	TRBJ2-2	once	TRBD2	TGTGCCAGCAGCTTAGTATTCCTAGCGGGATTCGCGAACACCGGGGAGCTGTTTTTT	CASSLVFLAGFANTGELFF
TRBV6-5	TRBJ1-6	NA	NA	TGTGCCAGCAGTCCCTGGAGGCAATTGACTTCACCCCTCCACTTT	CASSPWRQLTSPLHF
TRBV4-1	TRBJ2-7	few	NA	TGCGCCAGCAGCCTCTCCTGGACTACTTCCTACGAGCAGTACTTC	CASSLSWTTSYEQYF
TRBV10-1	TRBJ1-6	few	TRBD1	TGCGCCAGCAGTGACCGGACAGGGAATTCACCCCTCCACTTT	CASSDRTGNSPLHF
TRBV7-2	TRBJ1-3	once	NA	TGTGCCAGCAGCTCCGGACTGTCTGGAAACACCATATATTTT	CASSSGLSGNTIYF
TRBV28	TRBJ1-4	NA	NA	TGTGCCAGCCGCCCGGGAACTAATGAAAAACTGTTTTTT	CASRPGTNEKLFF
TRBV18	TRBJ2-1	NA	NA	TGTGCCAGCTCACCAGGTAGCAATGAGCAGTTCTTC	CASSPGSNEQFF
TRBV7-9	TRBJ2-1	NA	NA	TGTGCCAGCAGCACCCGAAGGGGGGGGTCCTACAATGAGCAGTTCTTC	CASSTRRGGSYNEQFF
TRBV6-6	TRBJ2-7	NA	TRBD2	TGTGCCAGCAGCCCCACGTTTGGGACTAGCGATTACGAGCAGTACTTC	CASSPTFGTSDYEQYF
TRBV5-4	TRBJ2-5	NA	NA	TGTGCCAGCAGCCCTCGGGCGGGGCAAGAGACCCAGTACTTC	CASSPRAGQETQYF
TRBV21-1	TRBJ2-2	NA	NA	TGTGCCAGCAGCGGCCAGGGGAGGGCTAGCGGGAGGGACACCGGGGAGCTGTTTTTT	CASSGQGRASGRDTGELFF
TRBV3-1/TRBV3-2	TRBJ1-4	NA	NA	TGTGCCAGCAGCCAACTAGAGAATGAAAAACTGTTTTTT	CASSQLENEKLFF
TRBV6-5	TRBJ2-2	NA	NA	TGTGCCAGCACTCCAGGGGTACACACCGGGGAGCTGTTTTTT	CASTPGVHTGELFF
TRBV5-4	TRBJ2-7	NA	TRBD2	TGTGCCAGCAGCCACGGACTAGCGTTTACCCCTTCCTACGAGCAGTACTTC	CASSHGLAFTPSYEQYF
TRBV9	TRBJ2-7	NA	NA	TGTGCCAGCAGCGTCGACAGGTGGTCTGTCGAGCAGTACTTC	CASSVDRWSVEQYF
TRBV5-6	TRBJ2-7	NA	TRBD2	TGTGCCAGCAGTTCCAGGGAGGGGGAGCAGTACTTC	CASSSREGEQYF
TRBV6-5	TRBJ2-2	NA	TRBD2	TGTGCCAGCAGTTATTCGGGGGGGGGCACCGGGGAGCTGTTTTTT	CASSYSGGGTGELFF
TRBV9	TRBJ2-3	NA	NA	TGTGCCAGCAGCGTCAGTATGAAAGATACGCAGTATTTT	CASSVSMKDTQYF
TRBV3-1/TRBV3-2	TRBJ2-5	NA	TRBD1	TGTGCCAGCAGCCAAGACCTGACAGGGGGCAAGACCCAGTACTTC	CASSQDLTGGKTQYF
TRBV7-8	TRBJ1-2	NA	NA	TGTGCCAGCAGCTTAGCAAGGGCGGGGGTGGATGGCTACACCTTC	CASSLARAGVDGYTF
TRBV6-2/TRBV6-3	TRBJ1-1	NA	NA	TGTGCCAGCAGTTACGGGGCGTCTGCAAAAGCTTTCTTT	CASSYGASAKAFF
TRBV11-2	TRBJ2-7	NA	NA	TGTGCCAGCAGCTTAGACAGAAGCTACGAGCAGTACTTC	CASSLDRSYEQYF
TRBV28	TRBJ1-6	once	NA	TGTGCCAGCAGTTTAGACGCGGGGCGGGGACCCCTCCACTTT	CASSLDAGRGPLHF
TRBV28	TRBJ2-3	NA	NA	TGTGCCATCCAGGGGCTAACCAGAAACCCCACAGATACGCAGTATTTT	CAIQGLTRNPTDTQYF
TRBV28	TRBJ2-5	few	TRBD1	TGTGCCAGCAGTTTACAGGGGGGGACAGGGCTGGAGACCCAGTACTTC	CASSLQGGTGLETQYF
TRBV7-9	TRBJ1-6	NA	NA	TGTGCCAGCAGCTTAGTAACAGGGAATTCACCCCTCCACTTT	CASSLVTGNSPLHF
TRBV9	TRBJ2-2	NA	NA	TGTGCCAGCAGCCCCGGTTGGAGTTTTCTAGGCACCGGGGAGCTGTTTTTT	CASSPGWSFLGTGELFF
TRBV27	TRBJ2-5	NA	NA	TGTGCCAGCGTAGCTTCTCCCTCGAGGGGGGAGACCCAGTACTTC	CASVASPSRGETQYF
TRBV15	TRBJ1-4	NA	TRBD1	TGTGCCACCAGCAGAGTCCGTGACGGACAGGGAAATGAAAAACTGTTTTTT	CATSRVRDGQGNEKLFF
TRBV19	TRBJ2-5	NA	TRBD1	TGTGCCAGTGCGTACAGGGGAAGGGAGACCCAGTACTTC	CASAYRGRETQYF
TRBV12-3/TRBV12-4	TRBJ2-1	NA	TRBD2	TGTGCCAGCAGTTTTGGTCAGCGGGGTGAGCAGTTCTTC	CASSFGQRGEQFF